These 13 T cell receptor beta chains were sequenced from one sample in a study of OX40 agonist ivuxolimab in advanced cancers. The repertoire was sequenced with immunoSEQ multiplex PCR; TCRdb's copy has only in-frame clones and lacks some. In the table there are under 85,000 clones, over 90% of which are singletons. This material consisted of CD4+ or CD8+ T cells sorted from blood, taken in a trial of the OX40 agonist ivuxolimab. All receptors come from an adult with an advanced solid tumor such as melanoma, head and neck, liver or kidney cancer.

CDR3 coding DNA: TGTGCCAGCAGCGTAGGGGGGGACACTGAAGCTTTCTTT. Translating gives CASSVGGDTEAFF. The chain links TRBV9 to TRBJ1-1, with D perhaps matching TRBD1 (5 bases). CDR1 is SGDLS and CDR2 is YYNGEE in the germline V gene. This CDR3 has 13 amino acids. Trimming took off 0 bases at V and 3 bases at J, with 6 bases between the two ends.

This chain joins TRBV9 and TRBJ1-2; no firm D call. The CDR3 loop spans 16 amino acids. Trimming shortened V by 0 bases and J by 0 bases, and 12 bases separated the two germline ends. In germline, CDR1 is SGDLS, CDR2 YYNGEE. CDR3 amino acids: CASSVGPSHANYGYTF. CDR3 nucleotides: TGTGCCAGCAGCGTAGGCCCCAGCCATGCTAACTATGGCTACACCTTC.

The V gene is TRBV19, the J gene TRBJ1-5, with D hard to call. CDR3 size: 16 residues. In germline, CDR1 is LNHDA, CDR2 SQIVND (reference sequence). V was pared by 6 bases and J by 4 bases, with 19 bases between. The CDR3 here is CASRDYGYSLNQPQHF. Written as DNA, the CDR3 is TGTGCCAGTAGGGATTACGGTTACAGTTTAAATCAGCCCCAGCATTTT.

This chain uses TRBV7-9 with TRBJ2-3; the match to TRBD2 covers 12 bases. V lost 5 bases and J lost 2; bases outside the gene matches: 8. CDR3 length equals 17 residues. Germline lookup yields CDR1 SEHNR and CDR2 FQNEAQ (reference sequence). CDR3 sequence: CASSPARLAGATDTQYF. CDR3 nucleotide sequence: TGTGCCAGCAGCCCGGCCCGACTAGCGGGGGCCACAGATACGCAGTATTTT.

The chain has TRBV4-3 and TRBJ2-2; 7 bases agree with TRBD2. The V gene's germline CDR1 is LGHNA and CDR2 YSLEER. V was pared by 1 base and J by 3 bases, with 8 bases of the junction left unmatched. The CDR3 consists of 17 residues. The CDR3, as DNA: TGCGCCAGCAGCCAAGTAGTGGGCGGGGGTTACACCGGGGAGCTGTTTTTT. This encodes CASSQVVGGGYTGELFF.

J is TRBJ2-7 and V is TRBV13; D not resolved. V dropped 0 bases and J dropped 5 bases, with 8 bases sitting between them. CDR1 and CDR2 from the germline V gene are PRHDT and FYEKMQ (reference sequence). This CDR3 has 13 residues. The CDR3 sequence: CASSLGGPHEQYF. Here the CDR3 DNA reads TGTGCCAGCAGCTTAGGAGGGCCCCACGAGCAGTACTTC.

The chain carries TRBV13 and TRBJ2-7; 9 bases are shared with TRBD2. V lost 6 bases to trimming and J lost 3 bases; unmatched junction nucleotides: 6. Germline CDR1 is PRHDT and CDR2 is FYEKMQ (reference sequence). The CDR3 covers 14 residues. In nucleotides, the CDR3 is TGTGCCAGCAGTCCCGGGACTAGCATCTACGAGCAGTACTTC. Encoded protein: CASSPGTSIYEQYF.

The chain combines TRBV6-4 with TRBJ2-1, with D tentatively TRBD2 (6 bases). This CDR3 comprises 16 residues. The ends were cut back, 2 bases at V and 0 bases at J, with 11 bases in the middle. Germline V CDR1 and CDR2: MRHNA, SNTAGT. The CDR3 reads CASSDTEGSSYNEQFF. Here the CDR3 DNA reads TGTGCCAGCAGTGACACGGAGGGGTCCTCCTACAATGAGCAGTTCTTC.

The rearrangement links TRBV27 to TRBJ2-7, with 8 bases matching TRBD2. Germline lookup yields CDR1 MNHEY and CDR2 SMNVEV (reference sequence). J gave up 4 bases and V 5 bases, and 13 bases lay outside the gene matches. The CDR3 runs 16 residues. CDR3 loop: CASSLRASGSNYEQYF. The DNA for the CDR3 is TGTGCCAGCAGTCTCAGAGCGAGCGGGAGTAATTACGAGCAGTACTTC.

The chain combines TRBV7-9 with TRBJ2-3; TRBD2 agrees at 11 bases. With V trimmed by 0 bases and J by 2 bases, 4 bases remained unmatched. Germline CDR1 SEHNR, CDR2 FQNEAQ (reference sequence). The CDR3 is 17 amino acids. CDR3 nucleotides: TGTGCCAGCAGCTTAGCCCCGGGACTAGCGGACACAGATACGCAGTATTTT. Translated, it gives CASSLAPGLADTDTQYF.

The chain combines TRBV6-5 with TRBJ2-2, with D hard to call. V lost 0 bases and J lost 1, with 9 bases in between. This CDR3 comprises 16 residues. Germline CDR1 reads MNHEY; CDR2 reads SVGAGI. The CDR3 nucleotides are TGTGCCAGCAGTTACTCTGACCCTCTGAACACCGGGGAGCTGTTTTTT. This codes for CASSYSDPLNTGELFF.

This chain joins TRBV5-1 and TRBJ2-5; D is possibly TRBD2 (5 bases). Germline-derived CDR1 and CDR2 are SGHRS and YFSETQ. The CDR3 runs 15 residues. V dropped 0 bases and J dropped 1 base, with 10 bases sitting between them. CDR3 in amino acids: CASSLEGLAQETQYF. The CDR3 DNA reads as TGCGCCAGCAGCTTGGAAGGTCTAGCCCAAGAGACCCAGTACTTC.

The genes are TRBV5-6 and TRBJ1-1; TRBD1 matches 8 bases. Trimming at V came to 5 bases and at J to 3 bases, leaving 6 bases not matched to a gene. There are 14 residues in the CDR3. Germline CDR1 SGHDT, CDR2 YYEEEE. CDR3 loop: CASRYTGGDTEAFF. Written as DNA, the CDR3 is TGTGCCAGCAGATACACAGGGGGGGACACTGAAGCTTTCTTT.